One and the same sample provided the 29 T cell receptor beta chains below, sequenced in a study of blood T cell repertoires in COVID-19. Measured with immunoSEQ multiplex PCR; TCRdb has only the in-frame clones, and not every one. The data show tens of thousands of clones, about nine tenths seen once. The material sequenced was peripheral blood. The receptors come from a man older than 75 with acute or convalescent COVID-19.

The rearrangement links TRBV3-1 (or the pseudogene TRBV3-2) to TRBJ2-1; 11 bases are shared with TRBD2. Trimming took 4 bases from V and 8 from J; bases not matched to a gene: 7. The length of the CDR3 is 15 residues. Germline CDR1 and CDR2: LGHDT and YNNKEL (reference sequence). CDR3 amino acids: CASSPLAGGGDEQFF. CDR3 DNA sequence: TGTGCCAGCAGCCCCCTAGCGGGGGGCGGGGATGAGCAGTTCTTC.

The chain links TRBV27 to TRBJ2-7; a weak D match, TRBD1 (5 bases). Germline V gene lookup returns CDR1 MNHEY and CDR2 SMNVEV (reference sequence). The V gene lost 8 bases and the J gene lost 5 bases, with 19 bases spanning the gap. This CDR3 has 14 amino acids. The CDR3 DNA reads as TGTGCCAGCTCTGACCAGTCTGGGGCTCACGAGCAGTACTTC. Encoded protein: CASSDQSGAHEQYF.

CDR3 sequence reads: CASSPLLRDEQFF. CDR3 nucleotides: TGTGCCAGCAGCCCCCTATTACGAGATGAGCAGTTCTTC. J is TRBJ2-1 and V is TRBV5-4; D gene ambiguous. Germline lookup yields CDR1 SGHNT and CDR2 YYREEE (reference sequence). CDR3 size: 13 residues. V lost 4 bases and J 8 bases, leaving 13 bases between the germline ends.

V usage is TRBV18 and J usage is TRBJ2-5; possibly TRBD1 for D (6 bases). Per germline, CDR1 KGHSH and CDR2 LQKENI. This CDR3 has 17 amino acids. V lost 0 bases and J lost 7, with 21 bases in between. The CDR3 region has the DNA TGTGCCAGCTCACCACCCCCCCCGGCAGGGGCATGGGGGACCCAGTACTTC. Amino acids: CASSPPPPAGAWGTQYF.

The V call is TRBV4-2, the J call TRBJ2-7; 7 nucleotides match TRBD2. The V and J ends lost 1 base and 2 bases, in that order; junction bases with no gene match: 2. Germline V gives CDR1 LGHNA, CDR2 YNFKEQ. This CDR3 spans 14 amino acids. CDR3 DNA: TGTGCCAGCAGCCAAGCCGGGACTACCTACGAGCAGTACTTC. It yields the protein CASSQAGTTYEQYF.

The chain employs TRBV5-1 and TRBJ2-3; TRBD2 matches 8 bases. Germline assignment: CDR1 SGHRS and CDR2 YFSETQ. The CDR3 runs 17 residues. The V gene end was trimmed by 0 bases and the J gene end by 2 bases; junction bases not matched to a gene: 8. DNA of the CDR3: TGCGCCAGCAGCTTGGACAGGCGGGGGGCTAACACAGATACGCAGTATTTT. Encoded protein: CASSLDRRGANTDTQYF.

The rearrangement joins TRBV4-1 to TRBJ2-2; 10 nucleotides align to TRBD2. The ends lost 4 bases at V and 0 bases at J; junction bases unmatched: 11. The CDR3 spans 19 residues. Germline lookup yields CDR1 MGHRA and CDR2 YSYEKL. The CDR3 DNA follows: TGCGCCAGCAGCCCTCTGGGAGCGGGGGGGAACTCGAACACCGGGGAGCTGTTTTTT. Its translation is CASSPLGAGGNSNTGELFF.

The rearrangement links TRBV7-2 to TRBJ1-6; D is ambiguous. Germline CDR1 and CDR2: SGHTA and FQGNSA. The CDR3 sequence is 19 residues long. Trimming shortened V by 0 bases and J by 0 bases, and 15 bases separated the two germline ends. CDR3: CASSLASLRLSSYNSPLHF. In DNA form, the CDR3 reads TGTGCCAGCAGCTTAGCGTCCCTGAGGCTCTCCTCCTATAATTCACCCCTCCACTTT.

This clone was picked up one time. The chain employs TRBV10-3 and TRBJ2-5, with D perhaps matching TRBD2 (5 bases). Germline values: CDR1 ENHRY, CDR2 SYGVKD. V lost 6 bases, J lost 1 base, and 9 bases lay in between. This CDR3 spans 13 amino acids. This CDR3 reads CAIRAGPQETQYF. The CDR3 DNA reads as TGTGCCATCAGGGCGGGCCCCCAAGAGACCCAGTACTTC.

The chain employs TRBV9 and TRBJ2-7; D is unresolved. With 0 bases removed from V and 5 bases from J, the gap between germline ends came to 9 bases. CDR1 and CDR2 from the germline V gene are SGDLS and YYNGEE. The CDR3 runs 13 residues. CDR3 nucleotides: TGTGCCAGCAGCGTAGCTCCGAGTGACGAGCAGTACTTC. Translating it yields CASSVAPSDEQYF.

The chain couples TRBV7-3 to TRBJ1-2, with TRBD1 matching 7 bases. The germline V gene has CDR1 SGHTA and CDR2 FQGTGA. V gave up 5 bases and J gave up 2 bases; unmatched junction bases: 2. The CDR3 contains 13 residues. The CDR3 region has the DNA TGTGCCAGCAGCCAGGACAGGAACTATGGCTACACCTTC. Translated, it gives CASSQDRNYGYTF.

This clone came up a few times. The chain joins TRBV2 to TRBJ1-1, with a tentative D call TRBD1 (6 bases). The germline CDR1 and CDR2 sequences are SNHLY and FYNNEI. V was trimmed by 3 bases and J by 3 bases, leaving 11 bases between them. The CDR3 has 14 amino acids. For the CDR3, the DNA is TGTGCCAGCAGTGATCGAGGGGGGGACACTGAAGCTTTCTTT. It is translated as CASSDRGGDTEAFF. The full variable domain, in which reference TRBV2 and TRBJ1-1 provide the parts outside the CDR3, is EPEVTQTPSHQVTQMGQEVILRCVPISNHLYFYWYRQILGQKVEFLVSFYNNEISEKSEIFDDQFSVERPDGSNFTLKIRSTKLEDSAMYFCASSDRGGDTEAFFGQGTRLTVV.

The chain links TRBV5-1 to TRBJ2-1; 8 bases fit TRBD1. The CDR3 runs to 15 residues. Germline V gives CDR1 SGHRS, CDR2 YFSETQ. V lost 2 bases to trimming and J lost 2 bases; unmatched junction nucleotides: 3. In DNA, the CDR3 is TGCGCCAGCAGCTTACCGACAGGGGCCTACAATGAGCAGTTCTTC. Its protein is CASSLPTGAYNEQFF.

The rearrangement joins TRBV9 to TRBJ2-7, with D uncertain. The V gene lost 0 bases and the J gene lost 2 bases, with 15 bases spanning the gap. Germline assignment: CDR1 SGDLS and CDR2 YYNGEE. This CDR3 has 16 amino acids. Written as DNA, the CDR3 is TGTGCCAGCAGCGTAGGGCAGGCTCTTCTCACCTACGAGCAGTACTTC. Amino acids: CASSVGQALLTYEQYF.

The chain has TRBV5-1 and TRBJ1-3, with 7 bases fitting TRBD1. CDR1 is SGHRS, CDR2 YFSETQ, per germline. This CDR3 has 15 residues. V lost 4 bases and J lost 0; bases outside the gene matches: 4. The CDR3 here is CASSPDRISGNTIYF. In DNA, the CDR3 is TGCGCCAGCAGCCCGGACAGGATCTCTGGAAACACCATATATTTT.

The CDR3 region has the DNA TGTGCCAGTAGTAGCCGGCGGGACAGGGGACGAGAGGGCTATGGCTACACCTTC. It specifies CASSSRRDRGREGYGYTF. The chain combines TRBV19 with TRBJ1-2, with 10 nucleotides matching TRBD1. With 4 bases clipped from V and 4 bases from J, the junction kept 15 bases outside the gene matches. CDR3 size: 18 residues. Per germline, CDR1 LNHDA and CDR2 SQIVND (reference sequence).

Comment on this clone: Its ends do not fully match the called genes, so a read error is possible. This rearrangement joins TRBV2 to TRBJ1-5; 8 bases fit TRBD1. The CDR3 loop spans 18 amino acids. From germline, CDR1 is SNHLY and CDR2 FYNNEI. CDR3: CASREAGTGSYSNQPQHF. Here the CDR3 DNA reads TGTGCCAGCAGAGAAGCCGGGACAGGCAGTTATAGCAATCAGCCCCAGCATTTT.

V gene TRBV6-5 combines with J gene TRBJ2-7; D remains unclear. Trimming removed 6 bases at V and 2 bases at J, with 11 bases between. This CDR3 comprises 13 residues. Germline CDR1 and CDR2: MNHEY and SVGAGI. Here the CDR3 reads CASSSEITYEQYF. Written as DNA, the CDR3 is TGTGCCAGCAGCAGCGAAATAACCTACGAGCAGTACTTC.

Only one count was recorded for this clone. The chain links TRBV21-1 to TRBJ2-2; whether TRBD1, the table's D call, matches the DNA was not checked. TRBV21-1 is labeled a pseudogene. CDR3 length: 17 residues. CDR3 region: CASSKVTGGSGTGELFF. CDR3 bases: TGTGCCAGCAGCAAAGTGACAGGGGGCAGTGGCACCGGGGAGCTGTTTTTT.

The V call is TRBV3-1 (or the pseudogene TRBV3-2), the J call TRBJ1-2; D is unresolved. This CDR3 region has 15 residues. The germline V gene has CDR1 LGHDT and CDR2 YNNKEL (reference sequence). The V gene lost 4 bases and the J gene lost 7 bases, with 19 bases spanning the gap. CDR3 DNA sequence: TGTGCCAGCAGCCCTTGGCCGGGAGATTATGCTGGCTACACCTTC. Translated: CASSPWPGDYAGYTF.

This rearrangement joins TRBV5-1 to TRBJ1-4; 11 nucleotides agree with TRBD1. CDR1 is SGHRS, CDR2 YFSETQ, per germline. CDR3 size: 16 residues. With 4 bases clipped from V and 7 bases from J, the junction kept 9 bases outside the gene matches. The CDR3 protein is CASSAEPGTGGEKLFF. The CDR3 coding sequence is TGCGCCAGCAGCGCGGAGCCCGGGACAGGGGGTGAAAAACTGTTTTTT.

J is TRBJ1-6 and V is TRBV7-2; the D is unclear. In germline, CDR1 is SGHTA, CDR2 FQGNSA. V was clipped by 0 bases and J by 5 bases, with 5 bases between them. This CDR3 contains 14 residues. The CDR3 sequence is CASSLAVDNSPLHF. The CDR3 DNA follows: TGTGCCAGCAGCTTAGCAGTAGATAATTCACCCCTCCACTTT.

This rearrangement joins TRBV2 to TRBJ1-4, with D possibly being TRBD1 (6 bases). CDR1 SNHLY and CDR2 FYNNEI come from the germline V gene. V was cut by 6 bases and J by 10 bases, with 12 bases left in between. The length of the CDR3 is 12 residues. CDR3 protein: CASRVTGGKLFF. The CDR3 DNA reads TGTGCCAGCAGGGTGACAGGAGGAAAACTGTTTTTT.

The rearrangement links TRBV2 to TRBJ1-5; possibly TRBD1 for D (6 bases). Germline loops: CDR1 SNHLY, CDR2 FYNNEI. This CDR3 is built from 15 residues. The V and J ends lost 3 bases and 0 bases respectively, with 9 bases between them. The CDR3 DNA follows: TGTGCCAGCAGTGAGAGGACAGATAGCAATCAGCCCCAGCATTTT. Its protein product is CASSERTDSNQPQHF.

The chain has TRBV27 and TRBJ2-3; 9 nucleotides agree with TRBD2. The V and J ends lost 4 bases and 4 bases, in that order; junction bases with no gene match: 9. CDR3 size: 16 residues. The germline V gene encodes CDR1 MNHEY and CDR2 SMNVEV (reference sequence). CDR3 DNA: TGTGCCAGCAGTTCCCCCGGGACTAGCTGGGCAGATACGCAGTATTTT. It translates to CASSSPGTSWADTQYF.

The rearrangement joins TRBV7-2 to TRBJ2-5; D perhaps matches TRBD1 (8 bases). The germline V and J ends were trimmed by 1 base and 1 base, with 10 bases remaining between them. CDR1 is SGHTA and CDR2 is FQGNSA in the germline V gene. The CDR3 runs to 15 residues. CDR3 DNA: TGTGCCAGCAGCTTAGACAGGGGGGGCCAAGAGACCCAGTACTTC. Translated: CASSLDRGGQETQYF.

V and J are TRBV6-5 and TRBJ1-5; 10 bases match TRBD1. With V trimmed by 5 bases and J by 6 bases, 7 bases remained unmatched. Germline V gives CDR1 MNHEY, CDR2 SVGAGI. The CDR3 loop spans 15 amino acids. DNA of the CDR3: TGTGCCAGCAGTACCTTGACAGGGGGCGGTCAGCCCCAGCATTTT. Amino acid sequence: CASSTLTGGGQPQHF.

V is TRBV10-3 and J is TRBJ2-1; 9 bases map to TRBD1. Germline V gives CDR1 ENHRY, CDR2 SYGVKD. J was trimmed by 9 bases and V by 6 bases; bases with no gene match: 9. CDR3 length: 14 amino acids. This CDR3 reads CAISSRDREGEQFF. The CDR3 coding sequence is TGTGCCATCAGCAGCCGGGACAGGGAGGGTGAGCAGTTCTTC.

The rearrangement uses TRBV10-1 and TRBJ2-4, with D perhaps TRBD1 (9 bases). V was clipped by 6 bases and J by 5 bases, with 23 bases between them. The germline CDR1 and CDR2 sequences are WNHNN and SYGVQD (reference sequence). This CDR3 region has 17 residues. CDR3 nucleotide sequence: TGCGCCAGCAGCCGTTTTACGGGACAGGGACTAGAAAACATTCAGTACTTC. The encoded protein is CASSRFTGQGLENIQYF.